These 20 T cell receptor beta chains came from one sample sequenced in a study of T cells in Graves' hyperthyroidism and ophthalmopathy. The investigators amplified TCR beta CDR3 regions from RNA transcripts. The HTBI primer set served for first-round RT-PCR of the TCR CDR3. In TCRdb, the multiplex PCR reads were re-called with MiXCR into one record per CDR3 protein. The data show approximately 590,000 distinct CDR3 sequences, about half seen once. The sample taken for sequencing was peripheral blood or thyroid tissue (not recorded which). Receptor source: a young woman with Graves' hyperthyroidism.

This clonotype came up a few times. The V call is TRBV7-2, the J call TRBJ2-7; D is undetermined. The germline V gene encodes CDR1 SGHTA and CDR2 FQGNSA. The CDR3 loop spans 13 amino acids. The V and J ends lost 3 bases and 3 bases respectively, with 9 bases between them. The CDR3 coding sequence is TGTGCCAGCAGCTTGTATATAAGCTACGAGCAGTACTTC. This sequence encodes CASSLYISYEQYF.

This clonotype was counted only a few times. The chain has TRBV7-6 and TRBJ1-1; 7 bases are a match to TRBD1. This CDR3 has 13 residues. Unmatched junction bases numbered 4, after V lost 5 bases and J lost 4 bases. Per the germline V gene, CDR1 is SGHVS and CDR2 is FNYEAQ. CDR3 nucleotide sequence: TGTGCCAGCAGCAGATCAGGGGGCACTGAAGCTTTCTTT. Protein: CASSRSGGTEAFF.

In regard to this clonotype: It may be a read error: a sequence one base away is much more abundant. V and J are TRBV19 and TRBJ1-5; D is perhaps TRBD1 (5 bases). The V gene's germline CDR1 is LNHDA and CDR2 SQIVND (reference sequence). V shed 9 bases and J shed 6 bases, with 12 bases lying between them. The CDR3 loop spans 12 amino acids. DNA of the CDR3: TGTGCCAGCCGAGCAGGGCTTCAGCCCCAGCATTTT. Its translation is CASRAGLQPQHF.

This rearrangement joins TRBV10-3 to TRBJ1-2; 8 bases are shared with TRBD1. This CDR3 comprises 15 residues. V shed 6 bases and J 3 bases; nucleotides not matched to a gene: 9. The germline V gene has CDR1 ENHRY and CDR2 SYGVKD. The CDR3 DNA reads as TGTGCCATCAGCGCCGGGACAGGACATTACTATGGCTACACCTTC. This codes for CAISAGTGHYYGYTF.

This clonotype came up many times. The rearrangement uses TRBV7-3 and TRBJ2-7; D not resolved. In germline, CDR1 is SGHTA, CDR2 FQGTGA. The V and J ends lost 6 bases and 1 base respectively, with 13 bases between them. CDR3 size: 14 residues. The CDR3 nucleotides read TGTGCCAGCAGTTACTCAGGTCGATCCTACGAGCAGTACTTC. It codes for CASSYSGRSYEQYF.

V usage is TRBV2 and J usage is TRBJ2-2, with D perhaps TRBD1 or TRBD2 (5 bases each). Deletions cut 7 bases from V and 3 bases from J, with 15 bases between. The CDR3 length is 15 residues. CDR1 SNHLY and CDR2 FYNNEI come from the germline V gene. The CDR3 sequence: CASINGTYYTGELFF. The CDR3 region has the DNA TGTGCCAGCATCAACGGGACCTACTACACCGGGGAGCTGTTTTTT.

The CDR3 spells CASRTSVFSSYEQYF. For the CDR3, the DNA is TGTGCCAGCAGAACAAGCGTTTTTAGCTCCTACGAGCAGTACTTC. J is TRBJ2-7 and V is TRBV7-4; the D is unclear. CDR3 length equals 15 residues. Germline CDR1 is SGHVT and CDR2 is SQSDAQ. V gave up 6 bases and J gave up 0 bases, with 15 bases separating them.

This CDR3 reads CAISPGLAANYEQYF. The CDR3 region has the DNA TGTGCCATCAGCCCCGGACTAGCGGCAAACTACGAGCAGTACTTC. The chain is built from TRBV10-3 and TRBJ2-7; 10 bases fit TRBD2. Trimming removed 6 bases from V and 3 bases from J; junction bases left unmatched: 8. This CDR3 region has 15 residues. Germline V gene sequence: CDR1 ENHRY, CDR2 SYGVKD.

The chain joins TRBV6-6 to TRBJ2-7; D not resolved. The germline CDR1 and CDR2 sequences are MNHNY and SVGAGI (reference sequence). Trimming took 1 base from V and 6 from J, leaving 16 bases between them. The CDR3 is 15 amino acids. CDR3 nucleotide sequence: TGTGCCAGCAGTTACTTAGATCCCAGTATCCGCGAGCAGTACTTC. It is translated as CASSYLDPSIREQYF.

This clonotype has ten or more counts. V and J are TRBV6-5 and TRBJ1-5; D call uncertain. This CDR3 comprises 14 residues. Germline CDR1 MNHEY, CDR2 SVGAGI. V was cut by 6 bases and J by 6 bases, with 15 bases left in between. For the CDR3, the DNA is TGTGCCAGCAGCGCCAAGGGTGGCGGTCAGCCCCAGCATTTT. Protein product: CASSAKGGGQPQHF.

This clonotype showed up many times. The V and J genes are TRBV9 and TRBJ1-1, with D unclear. This CDR3 is 14 amino acids long. Germline CDR1 reads SGDLS; CDR2 reads YYNGEE. Trimming left V 4 bases short and J 6 bases short, with 16 bases between. In nucleotides, the CDR3 is TGTGCCAGCAGCCGACGCAGTGGTGGTCCTGAAGCTTTCTTT. Translated: CASSRRSGGPEAFF. Variable domain in full (rest from reference TRBV9 and TRBJ1-1): DSGVTQTPKHLITATGQRVTLRCSPRSGDLSVYWYQQSLDQGLQFLIQYYNGEERAKGNILERFSAQQFPDLHSELNLSSLELGDSALYFCASSRRSGGPEAFFGQGTRLTVV.

The sample holds many counts of this clonotype. The V gene is TRBV25-1, the J gene TRBJ1-2; no clear D gene. The CDR3 is made up of 12 amino acids. Looked up from germline, CDR1 is MGHDK and CDR2 is SYGVNS. V lost 9 bases and J 8 bases, leaving 16 bases between the germline ends. CDR3 sequence reads: CASQTPPGGYTF. CDR3 DNA: TGTGCCAGTCAGACACCGCCGGGGGGCTACACCTTC.

The chain links TRBV14 to TRBJ1-1; D unresolved. V was shortened by 4 bases and J by 0 bases, with 9 bases between the two germline ends. The CDR3 consists of 14 residues. Per the germline V gene, CDR1 is SGHDN and CDR2 is FVKESK. CDR3 DNA: TGTGCCAGCAGCCGGGTGGCCATGAACACTGAAGCTTTCTTT. Translation gives CASSRVAMNTEAFF.

CDR3 nucleotides: TGTGCCAGTAGTGTTAGACAGGTCGCGAACACTGAAGCTTTCTTT. It translates to CASSVRQVANTEAFF. This chain connects TRBV19 to TRBJ1-1; tentatively, D is TRBD1 (6 bases). Per the germline V gene, CDR1 is LNHDA and CDR2 is SQIVND (reference sequence). The CDR3 spans 15 residues. V was trimmed by 5 bases and J by 1 base, leaving 14 bases between them.

As to this clonotype: A much larger clone differs from this one at a single base, so this may be a read error. J is TRBJ2-1 and V is TRBV2; TRBD2 agrees at 12 bases. J lost 10 bases, V lost 6 bases, and 10 bases had no gene match. CDR3 length equals 15 residues. Germline V gene lookup returns CDR1 SNHLY and CDR2 FYNNEI. CDR3 amino acids: CASSSTSGRTYEQFF. Here the CDR3 DNA reads TGTGCCAGCAGCTCTACTAGCGGGAGGACCTACGAGCAGTTCTTC.

The rearrangement uses TRBV5-1 and TRBJ2-5; 11 bases are shared with TRBD1. The CDR3 is made up of 16 amino acids. V lost 4 bases and J lost 1; bases outside the gene matches: 6. Germline CDR1 reads SGHRS; CDR2 reads YFSETQ. The CDR3 loop reads CASSRAGQGGQETQYF. CDR3 nucleotide sequence: TGCGCCAGCAGCCGCGCGGGACAGGGGGGCCAAGAGACCCAGTACTTC.

This sequence joins TRBV29-1 and TRBJ2-3, with D perhaps given as TRBD1 or TRBD2 (5 bases each). V was pared by 0 bases and J by 10 bases, with 11 bases between. This CDR3 comprises 12 residues. CDR1 is SQVTM and CDR2 is ANQGSEA in the germline V gene. The CDR3 reads CSVEDGGKSQYF. CDR3 DNA: TGCAGCGTTGAAGATGGGGGAAAGTCGCAGTATTTT.

J is TRBJ1-2 and V is TRBV7-9; a possible D gene is TRBD1 (5 bases). Trimming took off 2 bases at V and 8 bases at J, with 18 bases between the two ends. Germline CDR1 and CDR2: SEHNR and FQNEAQ (reference sequence). The CDR3 is 15 amino acids. The CDR3 sequence: CASSLPTARLGGYTF. DNA of the CDR3: TGTGCCAGCAGCTTACCGACAGCTCGACTGGGGGGCTACACCTTC.

V is TRBV10-3 and J is TRBJ2-5; 13 nucleotides agree with TRBD2. The germline V gene encodes CDR1 ENHRY and CDR2 SYGVKD. The junction had 8 bases not matched to a gene; V was cut back by 0 bases and J by 4 bases. CDR3 length: 18 amino acids. Here the CDR3 DNA reads TGTGCCATCAGTGAGTCCCCACTAGCGGGAGGGCCACGAGAGACCCAGTACTTC. It encodes CAISESPLAGGPRETQYF.

This clonotype was recorded many times. The chain employs TRBV7-3 and TRBJ2-5, with D possibly matching TRBD1 (6 bases). The CDR3 totals 12 residues. The germline V and J ends were trimmed by 2 bases and 7 bases, with 8 bases remaining between them. Germline V CDR1 and CDR2: SGHTA, FQGTGA. The CDR3 here is CASSLEGGTQYF. In DNA, the CDR3 is TGTGCCAGCAGCTTAGAAGGGGGGACCCAGTACTTC.